The TCR beta chain described here comes from a study of neurological immune-mediated disorders. General study results and limits: No CDR3 amino acid sequences recurred among expanded clones across subjects, suggesting private repertoires in all groups.

Points on this clonotype: Its antigen remains unidentified.

This CDR3 is 16 amino acids long. Trimming cost V 0 bases and J 1 base, with 14 bases left between them. In germline, CDR1 is DFQATT, CDR2 SNEGSKA (reference sequence). TCRdb ran MiXCR on the 5' RACE reads and lists one entry per CDR3 protein. The repertoire holds approximately 26,000 distinct CDR3 sequences, with less than 2.5% as singletons. Unsorted libraries were prepared from 2 million PBMCs that had been stored at -80 C. The chain uses TRBV20-1 and TRBJ2-3; unclear D gene. The clonotype originates from a woman aged 45-59 years with multiple sclerosis. Material: PBMCs. The CDR3 here is CSARDLSVEGTDTQYF. For the CDR3, the DNA is TGCAGTGCTAGAGATCTATCAGTTGAGGGCACAGATACGCAGTATTTT.